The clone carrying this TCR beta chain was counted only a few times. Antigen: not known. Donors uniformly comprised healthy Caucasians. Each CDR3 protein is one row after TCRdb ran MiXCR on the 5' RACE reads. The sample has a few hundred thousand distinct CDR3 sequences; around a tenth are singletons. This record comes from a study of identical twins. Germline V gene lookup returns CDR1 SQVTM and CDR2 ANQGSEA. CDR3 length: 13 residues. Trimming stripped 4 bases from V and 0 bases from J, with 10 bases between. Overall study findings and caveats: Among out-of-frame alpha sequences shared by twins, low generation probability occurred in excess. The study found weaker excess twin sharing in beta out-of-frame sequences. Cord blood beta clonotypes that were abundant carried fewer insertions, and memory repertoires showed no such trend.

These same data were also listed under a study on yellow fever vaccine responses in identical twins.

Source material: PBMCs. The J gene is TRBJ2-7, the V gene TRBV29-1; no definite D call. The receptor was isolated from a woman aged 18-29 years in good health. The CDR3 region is CSVVSAGSYEQYF. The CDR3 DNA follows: TGCAGCGTTGTATCTGCAGGCTCCTACGAGCAGTACTTC.